The present entry profiles one T cell receptor (beta chain) with its context. Its specificity is unknown. It was RNA transcripts that yielded the amplified TCR beta CDR3 regions. The HTBI primer set was used in a first-round RT-PCR of the TCR CDR3. Via MiXCR, TCRdb re-called the multiplex PCR reads, giving one row per CDR3 protein. The sample carries under 750,000 distinct CDR3 sequences, over 15% recorded once. The source of the PBMCs was approximately 9.5 ml of fresh peripheral blood. This sample stems from a study of T cells in Graves' hyperthyroidism and ophthalmopathy. Looked up from germline, CDR1 is SQVTM and CDR2 is ANQGSEA. The germline V and J ends were trimmed by 4 bases and 2 bases, with 12 bases remaining between them. The CDR3 covers 14 residues. Study-wide results and caveats: Ophthalmopathy prediction by the model preceded onset by a median approximately six months.

The source of this sequence is a woman in her forties or fifties with Graves' hyperthyroidism that later progressed to Graves' ophthalmopathy. Sequencing was done on a sample of blood. The chain links TRBV29-1 to TRBJ1-5; D is ambiguous. The CDR3 coding sequence is TGCAGCGTTGTGGAAGGGTCCGGCAATCAGCCCCAGCATTTT. Its translation: CSVVEGSGNQPQHF.